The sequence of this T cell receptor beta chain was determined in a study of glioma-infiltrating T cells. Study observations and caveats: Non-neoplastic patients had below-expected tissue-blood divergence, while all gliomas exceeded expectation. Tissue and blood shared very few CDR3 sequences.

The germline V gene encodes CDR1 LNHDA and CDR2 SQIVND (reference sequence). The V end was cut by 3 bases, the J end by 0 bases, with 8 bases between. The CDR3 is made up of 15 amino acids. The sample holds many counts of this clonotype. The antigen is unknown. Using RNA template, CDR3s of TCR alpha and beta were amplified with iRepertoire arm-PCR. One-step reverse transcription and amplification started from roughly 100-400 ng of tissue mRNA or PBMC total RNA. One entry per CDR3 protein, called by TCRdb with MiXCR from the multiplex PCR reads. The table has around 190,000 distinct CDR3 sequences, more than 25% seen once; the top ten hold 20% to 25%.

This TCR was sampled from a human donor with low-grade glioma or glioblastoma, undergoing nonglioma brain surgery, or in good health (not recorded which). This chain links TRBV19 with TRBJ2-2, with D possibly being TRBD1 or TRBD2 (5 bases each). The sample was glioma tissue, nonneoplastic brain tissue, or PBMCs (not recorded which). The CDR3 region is CASSIQGANTGELFF. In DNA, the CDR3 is TGTGCCAGTAGTATCCAGGGAGCGAACACCGGGGAGCTGTTTTTT. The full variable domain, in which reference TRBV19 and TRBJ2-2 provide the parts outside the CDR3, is DGGITQSPKYLFRKEGQNVTLSCEQNLNHDAMYWYRQDPGQGLRLIYYSQIVNDFQKGDIAEGYSVSREKKESFPLTVTSAQKNPTAFYLCASSIQGANTGELFFGEGSRLTVL.